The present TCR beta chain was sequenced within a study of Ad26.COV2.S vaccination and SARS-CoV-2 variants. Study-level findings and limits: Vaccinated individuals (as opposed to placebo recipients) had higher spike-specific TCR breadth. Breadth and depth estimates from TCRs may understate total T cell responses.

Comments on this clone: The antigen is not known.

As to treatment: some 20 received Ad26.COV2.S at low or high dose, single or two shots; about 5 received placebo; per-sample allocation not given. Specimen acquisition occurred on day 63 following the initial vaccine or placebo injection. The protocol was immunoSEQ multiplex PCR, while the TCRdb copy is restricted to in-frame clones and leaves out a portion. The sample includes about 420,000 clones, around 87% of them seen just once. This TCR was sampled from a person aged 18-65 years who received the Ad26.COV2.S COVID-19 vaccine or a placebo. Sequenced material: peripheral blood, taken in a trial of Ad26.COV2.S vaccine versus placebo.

In DNA, the CDR3 is TGTGCCAGCAGCTTAGTTGAGGGCCCACCTCTTATGGAAAAACTGTTTTTT. Encoded protein: CASSLVEGPPLMEKLFF. The chain combines TRBV7-9 with TRBJ1-4; D remains ambiguous. The CDR3 is 17 amino acids. Trimming shortened V by 1 base and J by 8 bases, and 20 bases separated the two germline ends. Germline loops: CDR1 SEHNR, CDR2 FQNEAQ (reference sequence).